This TCR beta chain was documented in a study of vaccination effects on CD4 cells after COVID-19. TCRdb keeps only in-frame clones here, not all; method: immunoSEQ multiplex PCR. The sample includes 70,000 or so clones, roughly 73% of them seen just once. Study-level points and caveats: In people who had recovered, most post-vaccine spike-reactive clones were new vaccine-induced clones.

From germline, CDR1 is SNHLY and CDR2 FYNNEI. Trimming stripped 7 bases from V and 5 bases from J, with 11 bases between. The CDR3 is made up of 12 amino acids. Expansion of antigen-specific CD4+ T cells with viral peptide pools was carried out by the ViraFEST assay before sequencing. CD4+ T cell isolation took place after approximately 11 days of culture. This individual tested PCR-positive for SARS-CoV-2 infection between March and December 2020. For this clone: The antigen remains undetermined.

This clonotype originated in a human donor who had a prior SARS-CoV-2 infection. This specimen was CD4+ T cells from PBMCs cultured with HIV peptides, taken before COVID-19 vaccination. The subset: HIV-1 Nef peptide pool negative control/reference culture. This sequence joins TRBV2 and TRBJ2-5; D possibly corresponds to TRBD1 (5 bases). Written as DNA, the CDR3 is TGTGCCAGCAACTACAACAGGGAGACCCAGTACTTC. Translating gives CASNYNRETQYF.